This T cell receptor (beta chain) appears in the sequencing data of a study of blood T cell repertoires in COVID-19. For the study at large: PBMCs, B-cell-depleted T cells, or T cells were the source of the cDNA or gDNA that made up the material.

Clones were read by immunoSEQ multiplex PCR, and TCRdb kept only the in-frame ones, dropping some. The data show about 140,000 clones, around 80% seen once. This clone was found many times. CDR1 and CDR2 from the germline V gene are MNHEY and SMNVEV (reference sequence). The trim removed 6 bases at V and 6 bases at J, leaving 13 bases unmatched. The CDR3 runs 15 residues. Material: peripheral blood. The J gene is TRBJ2-7, the V gene TRBV27; TRBD2 agrees at 8 bases. The sequence came from a man in his sixties with acute or convalescent COVID-19. The CDR3 loop reads CASSPIGGGTIEQYF. The CDR3 DNA reads as TGTGCCAGCAGCCCCATTGGCGGGGGGACGATCGAGCAGTACTTC.